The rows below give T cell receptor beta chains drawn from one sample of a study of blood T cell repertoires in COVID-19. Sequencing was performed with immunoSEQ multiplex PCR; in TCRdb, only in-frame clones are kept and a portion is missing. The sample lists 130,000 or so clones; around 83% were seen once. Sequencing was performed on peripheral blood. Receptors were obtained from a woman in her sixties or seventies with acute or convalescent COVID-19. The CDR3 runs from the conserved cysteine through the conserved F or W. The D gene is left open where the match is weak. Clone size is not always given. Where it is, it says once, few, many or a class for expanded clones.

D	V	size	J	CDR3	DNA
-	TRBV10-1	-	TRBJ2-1	CASSATGPPYNEQFF	TGCGCCAGCAGTGCAACTGGGCCTCCCTACAATGAGCAGTTCTTC
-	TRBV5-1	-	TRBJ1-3	CASSLDGSGNTIYF	TGCGCCAGCAGCTTGGACGGCTCTGGAAACACCATATATTTT
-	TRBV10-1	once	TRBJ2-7	CASSGTGAYEQYF	TGCGCCAGCAGTGGAACAGGTGCCTACGAGCAGTACTTC
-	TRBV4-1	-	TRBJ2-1	CASSLTGIGEQFF	TGCGCCAGCAGCCTCACAGGGATTGGAGAGCAGTTCTTC
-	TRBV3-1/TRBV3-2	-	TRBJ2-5	CASSPSDRRGETQYF	TGTGCCAGCAGCCCGTCGGACAGGCGGGGTGAGACCCAGTACTTC
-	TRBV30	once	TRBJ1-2	CAWSGVAGARIYGYTF	TGTGCCTGGAGTGGTGTGGCGGGGGCGAGGATCTATGGCTACACCTTC
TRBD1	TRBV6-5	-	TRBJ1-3	CASSFGQGGNTIYF	TGTGCCAGCAGTTTTGGACAGGGGGGAAACACCATATATTTT
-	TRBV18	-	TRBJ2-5	CASSPRALGGQETQYF	TGTGCCAGCTCACCACGGGCACTAGGGGGACAAGAGACCCAGTACTTC
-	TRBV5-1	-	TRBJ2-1	CASSLATGSYNEQFF	TGCGCCAGCAGCTTGGCAACGGGCTCCTACAATGAGCAGTTCTTC
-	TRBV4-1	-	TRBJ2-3	CASSQVPAGYTQYF	TGCGCCAGCAGCCAAGTCCCGGCAGGGTATACGCAGTATTTT
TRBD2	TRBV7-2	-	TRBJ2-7	CASSSSGNTYEQYF	TGTGCCAGCAGCTCTAGCGGGAATACCTACGAGCAGTACTTC
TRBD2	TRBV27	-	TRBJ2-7	CASSSGTSGLAYEQYF	TGTGCCAGCAGTTCCGGGACTAGCGGGTTAGCCTACGAGCAGTACTTC
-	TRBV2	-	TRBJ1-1	CAAPQGPNTEAFF	TGTGCCGCCCCACAGGGACCGAACACTGAAGCTTTCTTT
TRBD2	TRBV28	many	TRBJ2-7	CASSLSGGRYEQYF	TGTGCCAGCAGTTTATCGGGGGGACGCTACGAGCAGTACTTC
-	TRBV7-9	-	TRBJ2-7	CASSSLAGIYEQYF	TGTGCCAGCAGTTCCCTGGCGGGGATCTACGAGCAGTACTTC
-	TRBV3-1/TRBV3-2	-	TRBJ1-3	CASSQTTGSGNTIYF	TGTGCCAGCAGCCAAACGACAGGCTCTGGAAACACCATATATTTT
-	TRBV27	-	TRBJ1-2	CASSLNVRRGSGYTF	TGTGCCAGCAGTCTGAATGTCCGCCGAGGGAGCGGCTACACCTTC
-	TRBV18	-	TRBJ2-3	CASSPDTHTDTQYF	TGTGCCAGCTCACCCGACACCCACACAGATACGCAGTATTTT
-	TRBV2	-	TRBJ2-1	CASSSTGEQFF	TGTGCCAGCAGTAGTACGGGGGAGCAGTTCTTC
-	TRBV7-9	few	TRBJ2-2	CASSLRTRSGELFF	TGTGCCAGCAGCTTGAGAACTCGGAGCGGGGAGCTGTTTTTT
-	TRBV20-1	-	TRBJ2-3	CSASNKRSLDYTTDTQYF	TGCAGTGCTAGTAATAAGCGGTCGCTAGACTATACCACAGATACGCAGTATTTT
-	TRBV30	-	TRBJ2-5	CAWSVLVTRETQYF	TGTGCCTGGAGTGTACTGGTTACTCGGGAGACCCAGTACTTC
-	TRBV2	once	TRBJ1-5	CASSRDFQGDQPQHF	TGTGCCAGCAGTCGGGACTTCCAGGGCGATCAGCCCCAGCATTTT
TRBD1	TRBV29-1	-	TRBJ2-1	CSVEDDRVRGYNEQFF	TGCAGCGTTGAGGATGACAGGGTCCGTGGCTACAATGAGCAGTTCTTC
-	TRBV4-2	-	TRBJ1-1	CASSQDPYSEAFF	TGTGCCAGCAGCCAAGATCCGTATTCGGAAGCTTTCTTT
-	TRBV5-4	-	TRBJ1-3	CASSLVGGPGNTIYF	TGTGCCAGCAGCTTGGTTGGGGGCCCTGGAAACACCATATATTTT
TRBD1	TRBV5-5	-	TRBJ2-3	CASSRDRPGDTQYF	TGTGCCAGCAGCCGGGACAGGCCGGGAGATACGCAGTATTTT